Presented here are 8 T cell receptor beta chains from one specimen sequenced in a study of blood T cells in healthy people across ages. The authors ran a second PCR of about 7 to 11 cycles using a sample-barcoded 5' primer and a J-beta primer mix. TCRdb itself ran the 5' RACE reads through MiXCR, one entry per CDR3 protein. The sample records under 1,000,000 distinct CDR3 sequences, about 34% being singletons. Sequencing used blood. These receptor sequences come from a man aged 18 to 35 in good health.

CDR3 residues: CSVTEYYEQYF. The CDR3 coding sequence is TGCAGCGTTACAGAATACTACGAGCAGTACTTC. The gene calls are TRBV29-1 and TRBJ2-7; D is undetermined. CDR1 is SQVTM, CDR2 ANQGSEA, per germline. Trimming shortened V by 5 bases and J by 3 bases, and 8 bases separated the two germline ends. The CDR3 contains 11 residues.

This clonotype was picked up many times. The rearrangement uses TRBV6-2 or TRBV6-3 and TRBJ2-7; D unresolved. Deletions cut 6 bases from V and 2 bases from J, with 8 bases between. Germline-derived CDR1 and CDR2 are MNHEY and SVGEGT. This CDR3 is built from 12 residues. The CDR3 protein is CASRAIAYEQYF. The DNA of the CDR3 is TGTGCCAGCAGAGCCATAGCCTACGAGCAGTACTTC.

As for this clonotype: Germline and junction disagree at one end, which may indicate a read error. The chain joins TRBV4-2 to TRBJ2-1, with 10 positions matching TRBD2. In germline, CDR1 is LGHNA, CDR2 YNFKEQ. CDR3 length: 16 residues. The CDR3 region is CANSQDGSGGAVEQFF. In nucleotides, the CDR3 is TGTGCCAACAGCCAAGATGGGAGCGGGGGGGCTGTTGAGCAGTTCTTC.

Turning to this clonotype: One base away lies a much larger clone, so this may be a sequencing read error. This chain connects TRBV3-1 to TRBJ1-4; tentatively, D is TRBD1 (5 bases). V was shortened by 5 bases and J by 5 bases, with 12 bases between the two germline ends. Germline CDR1 LGHDT, CDR2 YNNKEL (reference sequence). This CDR3 comprises 14 residues. The CDR3 loop is CASSWDVSNEKLFF. The CDR3 DNA reads as TGTGCCAGCAGCTGGGACGTCTCAAATGAAAAACTGTTTTTT. The full variable domain, with the rest looked up from reference TRBV3-1 and TRBJ1-4, is DTAVSQTPKYLVTQMGNDKSIKCEQNLGHDTMYWYKQDSKKFLKIMFSYNNKELIINETVPNRFSPKSPDKAHLNLHINSLELGDSAVYFCASSWDVSNEKLFFGSGTQLSVL.

The V and J genes are TRBV4-3 and TRBJ2-5; 15 nucleotides line up with TRBD2. The CDR3 consists of 20 residues. Germline V gene lookup returns CDR1 LGHNA and CDR2 YSLEER. With 0 bases clipped from V and 1 base from J, the junction kept 9 bases outside the gene matches. The CDR3 reads CASSQDRSGLAGGPQETQYF. CDR3 DNA: TGCGCCAGCAGCCAAGATAGGAGCGGACTAGCGGGGGGGCCCCAAGAGACCCAGTACTTC.

This chain uses TRBV7-9 with TRBJ1-2, with 7 bases identical to TRBD1. V dropped 3 bases and J dropped 4; count of bases not matched to a gene: 8. The CDR3 is 15 residues long. The germline V gene encodes CDR1 SEHNR and CDR2 FQNEAQ (reference sequence). The CDR3 is CASSLRDSVLYGYTF. The DNA of the CDR3 is TGTGCCAGCAGCTTGAGGGACAGCGTGCTCTATGGCTACACCTTC.

This clonotype appeared a few times. This sequence joins TRBV6-2 or TRBV6-3 and TRBJ2-1; D may be TRBD1 (6 bases). CDR3 length equals 16 residues. Germline V lookup: CDR1 MNHEY, CDR2 SVGEGT. V was trimmed by 6 bases and J by 4 bases, leaving 19 bases between them. The CDR3 loop is CASSPLTQGVYNEQFF. CDR3 in DNA: TGTGCCAGCAGCCCGCTGACACAGGGAGTTTACAATGAGCAGTTCTTC.

In regard to this clonotype: A read error may explain this, as a much larger clone is one base away. This chain connects TRBV7-6 to TRBJ2-7; 7 bases fit TRBD2. Trimming cost V 1 base and J 7 bases; bases outside gene matches: 10. Germline-derived CDR1 and CDR2 are SGHVS and FNYEAQ. This CDR3 is 15 amino acids long. DNA of the CDR3: TGTGCCAGCAGCTTAGGACTAGCAGCTCACAATGAGCAGTACTTC. This encodes CASSLGLAAHNEQYF.